This T cell receptor beta chain was recorded in a study of T cells in narcolepsy (dated by TCRdb to 2017 to 2018). Study-wide context: Healthy control donors were enrolled in the study alongside patients who had narcolepsy type 1 or type 2 (NT1, NT2). The study used TCR Vbeta sequencing to track clonotypes in blood and CSF while looking for autoreactive T cells in narcolepsy patients that target self-antigens of hypocretin neurons (hypocretin, TRIB2). Here is what the overall study found, with its caveats: In plots comparing CSF and blood CD4+ T cell clonotypes from the same patient, HCRT-specific and TRIB2-specific autoreactive clonotypes were highlighted. Numbers of sequenced blood memory CD4+ clonotypes were comparable, with averages of some 39,000 in patients and fewer than 35,000 in controls. Some blood memory CD4+ repertoires from patients and controls contained no sequences matching autoreactive T cell clones. Autoreactive clonotypes were reported to be detected serially in the blood of the same patients and of different patients, but not in the blood of healthy controls.

For TCR Vbeta sequencing, memory CD4+ T cells were sorted ex vivo from the peripheral blood of both healthy controls and narcolepsy patients. Regarding this clone: Which antigen it targets is not known. The sample holds no much larger clone one base away, and base qualities are not on file.

Sequences SGHDT (CDR1) and YYEEEE (CDR2) are obtained from the germline V gene. Germline trimming amounts to 2 bases on V and 0 bases on J, with 5 as the count of junction bases outside the gene matches. The CDR3 runs 16 amino acids, cysteine and phenylalanine included. The sequence is cut down to CDR3 DNA, 48 bases in frame from base 1. Library prep was done by the immunoSEQ multiplex PCR assay. TCRdb mirrors the immuneACCESS table, restricted to in-frame sequences. Some clones are absent from its copies; in checked studies, under half trace to an unresolved V gene, and the reason for the others is unknown. The sample has about 40,000 clones on record, approximately 88% of them singletons. Clones ranked in the top ten supply roughly 1.3% of the sample.

The origin of this receptor is a human donor with narcolepsy. Source material: CD45RA- memory CD4+ T cells from PBMCs. The label giving this sample's cell subset or site can be read as: memory T cells sorted ex vivo from peripheral blood. Here the chain combines TRBV5-6 and TRBJ2-5, and 9 bases in between align with TRBD2. At the DNA level, the sequence is TGTGCCAGCAGCTTCATGAAGCGGGGGGACCAAGAGACCCAGTACTTC. It encodes CASSFMKRGDQETQYF.